Shown below are 18 T cell receptor beta chains from a single sample sequenced in a study of T cell responses to AZD1222 COVID-19 vaccine. Clones were read by immunoSEQ multiplex PCR, and TCRdb kept only the in-frame ones, dropping some. The table lists over 110,000 clones, just over 90% of them singletons, with 5.1% in the top ten. The sequenced sample was peripheral blood, obtained on day 0 of AZD1222 vaccination. These receptors were taken from an adult in good health.

CDR3 protein: CASSGFSGDGSGELFF. In DNA form, the CDR3 reads TGTGCCAGCAGTGGATTCTCGGGGGACGGGAGCGGGGAGCTGTTTTTT. This rearrangement joins TRBV27 to TRBJ2-2; D possibly corresponds to TRBD2 (6 bases). The CDR3 totals 16 residues. Germline CDR1 and CDR2: MNHEY and SMNVEV (reference sequence). Trimming took off 5 bases at V and 7 bases at J, with 20 bases between the two ends.

The J gene is TRBJ1-5, the V gene TRBV28; 7 bases agree with TRBD1. With 2 bases clipped from V and 6 bases from J, the junction kept 7 bases outside the gene matches. CDR1 and CDR2 from the germline V gene are MDHEN and SYDVKM. This CDR3 spans 15 amino acids. The CDR3 coding sequence is TGTGCCAGCAGTTTAAGTACAGGGGCGATTCAGCCCCAGCATTTT. This translates into CASSLSTGAIQPQHF.

The chain links TRBV30 to TRBJ1-2; TRBD1 agrees at 8 bases. V lost 1 base to trimming and J lost 4 bases; unmatched junction nucleotides: 2. The germline gives CDR1 GTSNPN, CDR2 SVGIG (reference sequence). The CDR3 runs 13 residues. This chain's CDR3 is CAWSATGAYGYTF. CDR3 in DNA: TGTGCCTGGAGTGCGACAGGGGCCTATGGCTACACCTTC.

This chain links TRBV2 with TRBJ1-2, with 9 bases identical to TRBD1. Germline loops: CDR1 SNHLY, CDR2 FYNNEI. The CDR3 length is 16 residues. V was pared by 4 bases and J by 4 bases, with 10 bases of the junction left unmatched. The CDR3 loop is CASSVPGTGLGYGYTF. DNA of the CDR3: TGTGCCAGCAGTGTACCCGGGACAGGGCTGGGCTATGGCTACACCTTC.

The chain has TRBV11-3 and TRBJ2-7; possible D gene TRBD1, 5 bases. This CDR3 is 14 amino acids long. Germline CDR1 is SGHNT and CDR2 is YENEEA. V shed 3 bases and J shed 6 bases, with 15 bases lying between them. The CDR3 coding sequence is TGTGCCAGCAGCTTCACCGCAGACAGTGGCGAGCAGTACTTC. Amino acid sequence: CASSFTADSGEQYF.

This clone has just a few counts. The chain recombines TRBV7-6 with TRBJ1-3; tentatively, D is TRBD1 (5 bases). V dropped 6 bases and J dropped 0 bases, with 12 bases sitting between them. This CDR3 region has 15 residues. CDR1 and CDR2 from the germline V gene are SGHVS and FNYEAQ. CDR3 region: CASRPLGVSGNTIYF. The CDR3 DNA follows: TGTGCCAGCAGGCCCCTGGGGGTCTCTGGAAACACCATATATTTT.

The gene calls are TRBV6-5 and TRBJ2-7, with a tentative D call TRBD1 (6 bases). Germline V lookup: CDR1 MNHEY, CDR2 SVGAGI. V lost 3 bases to trimming and J lost 2 bases, with 8 bases between them. This CDR3 comprises 13 residues. The CDR3 DNA sequence: TGTGCCAGCAGTTATCCAGGGGCCTACGAGCAGTACTTC. Amino acids: CASSYPGAYEQYF.

The chain combines TRBV7-9 with TRBJ1-1; possible D gene TRBD1, 5 bases. This CDR3 region has 15 residues. Per germline, CDR1 SEHNR and CDR2 FQNEAQ (reference sequence). The V end lost 0 bases, the J end lost 1 base, and 9 bases lay between the germline ends. CDR3 residues: CASSLAGRANTEAFF. The CDR3, as DNA: TGTGCCAGCAGCTTAGCAGGCAGGGCGAACACTGAAGCTTTCTTT.

J is TRBJ2-7 and V is TRBV18; no reliable D call. V was trimmed by 2 bases and J by 1 base, leaving 6 bases between them. The CDR3 consists of 13 residues. Germline V gives CDR1 KGHSH, CDR2 LQKENI. This CDR3 reads CASSPGISYEQYF. DNA of the CDR3: TGTGCCAGCTCACCAGGCATATCCTACGAGCAGTACTTC.

The gene calls are TRBV27 and TRBJ2-3, with 8 bases matching TRBD1. This CDR3 region has 12 residues. With 10 bases clipped from V and 8 bases from J, the junction kept 8 bases outside the gene matches. Germline V CDR1 and CDR2: MNHEY, SMNVEV (reference sequence). Here the CDR3 reads CATYRGSGTQYF. For the CDR3, the DNA is TGTGCCACCTACAGGGGGAGCGGTACGCAGTATTTT.

This chain links TRBV10-3 with TRBJ2-3; no definite D call. Trimming left V 0 bases short and J 4 bases short, with 5 bases between. The CDR3 length is 13 residues. Germline lookup yields CDR1 ENHRY and CDR2 SYGVKD. The CDR3 sequence: CAISESASDTQYF. DNA for the CDR3: TGTGCCATCAGTGAGTCTGCCTCAGATACGCAGTATTTT.

The genes are TRBV6-4 and TRBJ1-2; D remains ambiguous. Trimming removed 4 bases at V and 2 bases at J, with 11 bases between. The CDR3 has 14 amino acids. Per germline, CDR1 MRHNA and CDR2 SNTAGT. DNA of the CDR3: TGTGCCAGCAGTGCTGGCAGCGCGAACTATGGCTACACCTTC. Amino acids: CASSAGSANYGYTF.

In its sample, this clone was seen once. The rearrangement links TRBV4-2 to TRBJ1-2; a weak D match, TRBD1 (6 bases). The CDR3 totals 14 residues. Germline-derived CDR1 and CDR2 are LGHNA and YNFKEQ. Trimming pared 3 bases from V and 1 base from J, leaving 9 bases between. The CDR3 sequence is CASSQSGVNYGYTF. For the CDR3, the DNA is TGTGCCAGCAGCCAGTCAGGGGTTAACTATGGCTACACCTTC.

The chain joins TRBV20-1 to TRBJ2-7, with TRBD2 as a possible D gene (5 bases). In germline, CDR1 is DFQATT, CDR2 SNEGSKA (reference sequence). The CDR3 length is 11 residues. Trimming took 6 bases from V and 1 from J, leaving 7 bases between them. The chain's CDR3 is CSAGVSYEQYF. CDR3 DNA: TGCAGTGCGGGAGTTTCCTACGAGCAGTACTTC.

The chain employs TRBV3-1 (or the pseudogene TRBV3-2) and TRBJ1-3, with D possibly TRBD1 on 5 matching bases. CDR3 length: 16 residues. CDR1 and CDR2 (germline): LGHDT, YNNKEL (reference sequence). V was clipped by 4 bases and J by 0 bases, with 13 bases between them. For the CDR3, the DNA is TGTGCCAGCAGCCCCCGCGGGGGACCCTCTGGAAACACCATATATTTT. The encoded protein is CASSPRGGPSGNTIYF.

The chain's CDR3 is CASSRKGGLLGNTIYF. The DNA of the CDR3 is TGTGCCAGCAGTCGAAAAGGGGGCCTTTTGGGAAACACCATATATTTT. The V gene is TRBV6-6, the J gene TRBJ1-3, with 7 bases lining up with TRBD1. The V and J ends lost 5 bases and 4 bases, in that order; junction bases with no gene match: 11. Germline values: CDR1 MNHNY, CDR2 SVGAGI (reference sequence). The CDR3 has 16 amino acids.

The rearrangement joins TRBV5-4 to TRBJ2-3; D possibly matches TRBD1 or TRBD2 (6 bases each). V was trimmed by 4 bases and J by 1 base, leaving 19 bases between them. The CDR3 is 17 residues long. The germline CDR1 and CDR2 sequences are SGHNT and YYREEE (reference sequence). The CDR3 DNA reads TGTGCCAGCAGCCCATCCCTCGGGGGCGGGTGCACAGATACGCAGTATTTT. The encoded protein is CASSPSLGGGCTDTQYF.

V gene TRBV6-6 combines with J gene TRBJ1-2; D is uncertain. Germline assignment: CDR1 MNHNY and CDR2 SVGAGI (reference sequence). Trimming removed 4 bases at V and 7 bases at J, with 7 bases between. The CDR3 totals 11 residues. The CDR3 here is CASSSRLGYTF. In nucleotides, the CDR3 is TGTGCCAGCAGTTCTCGGCTTGGCTACACCTTC.